This T cell receptor beta chain was sequenced in a study of cytomegalovirus exposure and HLA in healthy donors. Overall study context: Of some 410 genotyped donors, 81% grouped in the Caucasian-associated ancestry cluster. Study-wide points: Rare TCR sequences predominated, though certain public TCRs were found in many donors.

V lost 5 bases to trimming and J lost 8 bases; unmatched junction nucleotides: 9. Germline V CDR1 and CDR2: SGHNT, YYREEE (reference sequence). The CDR3 extends over 14 amino acids. Turning to this clone: The target antigen is unknown.

The PCR made use of 60 Vbeta and 13 Jbeta primers. Assay: immunoSEQ multiplex PCR; the TCRdb copy retains only in-frame clones and omits some. The sample carries around 140,000 clones, roughly 66% recorded once. The chain has TRBV5-4 and TRBJ2-2; the match to TRBD1 covers 7 bases. The sequenced sample consisted of PBMCs. This receptor was taken from an older woman in good health and CMV-seronegative. For the CDR3, the DNA is TGTGCCAGCAGGCGTACAGGGGCAACTGGGGAGCTGTTTTTT. Translating gives CASRRTGATGELFF.